The rows below give T cell receptor beta chains drawn from one sample of a study of blood T cell repertoires in COVID-19. Produced via immunoSEQ multiplex PCR; TCRdb's table is partial and in-frame only. The sample shows more than 95,000 clones, roughly 83% of them seen only once. The sequencing sample was made of peripheral blood. The origin of the receptors is a woman aged 80 or older with active or convalescent COVID-19. Each CDR3 is given with its conserved first and last residue. D genes are given only for firm matches. Size is omitted from some rows. Given values are once, few, many or a class for expanded clones.

CDR3 protein,CDR3 DNA,V gene,clone size,D gene,J gene
CASSSTGGARWPQHF,TGTGCCAGCAGCTCGACAGGGGGCGCCCGCTGGCCCCAGCATTTT,TRBV5-8,few,TRBD1,TRBJ1-5
CASTPTTGGVETQYF,TGTGCCAGTACCCCGACGACAGGGGGAGTAGAGACCCAGTACTTC,TRBV19,.,TRBD1,TRBJ2-5
CASSLAHGPGQGNIQYF,TGTGCCAGCAGCTTAGCCCATGGTCCGGGACAGGGGAACATTCAGTACTTC,TRBV7-8,few,TRBD1,TRBJ2-4
CASSLPGTEAFF,TGTGCCAGCAGCCTCCCGGGCACTGAAGCTTTCTTT,TRBV12-3/TRBV12-4,.,.,TRBJ1-1
CASSDLFNTEAFF,TGTGCCAGCAGTGATCTCTTTAACACTGAAGCTTTCTTT,TRBV6-1,.,.,TRBJ1-1
CASSVATPGQVPMKAFF,TGTGCCAGCAGCGTAGCTACCCCCGGACAGGTCCCGATGAAAGCTTTCTTT,TRBV9,.,TRBD1,TRBJ1-1
CASSYTGASGYTF,TGTGCCAGTAGTTATACAGGGGCGAGTGGCTACACCTTC,TRBV19,few,TRBD1,TRBJ1-2
CASSFGTRNSPLHF,TGTGCCAGCAGCTTTGGGACACGTAATTCACCCCTCCACTTT,TRBV13,.,.,TRBJ1-6
CAISEYTGQVPGFGGYTF,TGTGCCATCAGTGAGTATACGGGACAGGTCCCAGGATTCGGTGGCTACACCTTC,TRBV10-3,.,TRBD1,TRBJ1-2
CASSHGDTYEQYF,TGTGCCAGCAGCCACGGAGATACCTACGAGCAGTACTTC,TRBV14,.,.,TRBJ2-7
CASSGGVFSTAWGYTF,TGTGCCAGCAGCGGCGGAGTCTTTTCGACCGCTTGGGGCTACACCTTC,TRBV9,.,.,TRBJ1-2
CSASIGRRTEAFF,TGCAGTGCTAGTATCGGAAGGCGGACTGAAGCTTTCTTT,TRBV20-1,.,.,TRBJ1-1
CASSLRQGDLAFF,TGTGCCAGCAGCTTGAGGCAGGGGGACCTAGCTTTCTTT,TRBV5-6,.,TRBD1,TRBJ1-1
CATSREGQGVYEQYF,TGTGCCACCAGCAGAGAGGGCCAGGGGGTGTACGAGCAGTACTTC,TRBV15,.,TRBD1,TRBJ2-7
CASSLDSTLIYNEQFF,TGTGCCAGCAGTTTGGACTCAACGCTGATTTACAATGAGCAGTTCTTC,TRBV27,.,.,TRBJ2-1
CATSDPEREFWADTQYF,TGTGCCACCAGTGATCCCGAGCGGGAGTTTTGGGCAGATACGCAGTATTTT,TRBV24-1,once,TRBD2,TRBJ2-3
CASIQSDEQFF,TGTGCCAGCATCCAGAGCGATGAGCAGTTCTTC,TRBV21-1,few,.,TRBJ2-1
CASSLRDTEAHGYTF,TGTGCCAGCAGCCTCCGGGACACAGAGGCTCATGGCTACACCTTC,TRBV2,.,.,TRBJ1-2
CASSLLSRGAEKLFF,TGTGCCAGCAGTTTATTGTCACGGGGAGCTGAAAAACTGTTTTTT,TRBV27,.,.,TRBJ1-4
CASSDELGQPQHF,TGTGCCAGCAGTGATGAGCTAGGTCAGCCCCAGCATTTT,TRBV6-4,.,.,TRBJ1-5
CASSPRPAIGQGADQPQHF,TGTGCCAGCTCACCTCGTCCCGCAATAGGACAGGGGGCCGATCAGCCCCAGCATTTT,TRBV18,.,TRBD1,TRBJ1-5
CASSQGGRKNEQFF,TGTGCCAGCAGCCAAGGTGGGAGAAAAAATGAGCAGTTCTTC,TRBV14,once,.,TRBJ2-1
CASSPGGSYGYTF,TGTGCCAGCTCACCCGGGGGATCCTATGGCTACACCTTC,TRBV7-9,.,.,TRBJ1-2
CASSLRGPVFGDSNQPQHF,TGTGCCAGCAGTTTAAGGGGGCCTGTTTTTGGAGATAGCAATCAGCCCCAGCATTTT,TRBV28,.,TRBD1,TRBJ1-5
CASSPGQGGANVLTF,TGTGCCAGCAGCCCCGGACAGGGCGGGGCCAACGTCCTGACTTTC,TRBV11-3,.,TRBD1,TRBJ2-6
CASSEWGTDRQPQHF,TGTGCCAGCAGTGAATGGGGGACAGATAGGCAGCCCCAGCATTTT,TRBV6-1,.,TRBD1,TRBJ1-5
CATSREAVAKNIQYF,TGTGCCACCAGCAGGGAAGCGGTAGCCAAAAACATTCAGTACTTC,TRBV15,few,.,TRBJ2-4
CASSLSGTGRSSGNSPLHF,TGTGCCAGCAGTTTATCCGGGACAGGGAGATCGTCGGGTAATTCACCCCTCCACTTT,TRBV28,.,TRBD1,TRBJ1-6
CAISPGGGGAADEQFF,TGTGCCATCAGTCCTGGGGGCGGGGGGGCGGCGGATGAGCAGTTCTTC,TRBV10-3,once,TRBD2,TRBJ2-1
CAIRKQGGNNYGYTF,TGTGCCATCAGAAAACAGGGGGGGAACAACTATGGCTACACCTTC,TRBV10-3,.,TRBD1,TRBJ1-2
CASTQGTGVGETQYF,TGTGCCAGCACACAAGGGACAGGGGTCGGGGAGACCCAGTACTTC,TRBV28,.,TRBD1,TRBJ2-5
CASSESTQGAQHF,TGTGCCAGCAGTGAGAGCACCCAGGGGGCCCAGCATTTT,TRBV2,once,TRBD1,TRBJ1-5
CASSFKGARGYTF,TGTGCCAGCAGTTTCAAAGGGGCTCGTGGCTACACCTTC,TRBV27,.,.,TRBJ1-2
CASSPPGMEGTGLTF,TGTGCCAGCTCACCACCAGGCATGGAGGGTACAGGCCTAACCTTC,TRBV18,.,.,TRBJ1-2
CASSLSPETYEQYF,TGTGCCAGCAGCCTATCCCCGGAGACCTACGAGCAGTACTTC,TRBV7-2,.,.,TRBJ2-7
CASSLATGWETQYF,TGCGCCAGCAGCTTGGCTACAGGGTGGGAGACCCAGTACTTC,TRBV5-1,few,.,TRBJ2-5
CASSFSTGGYYGYTF,TGTGCCAGCAGTTTTTCGACAGGGGGCTACTATGGCTACACCTTC,TRBV27,.,TRBD1,TRBJ1-2
CATSEGQGLGEKLFF,TGTGCCACCAGTGAAGGACAGGGACTTGGGGAAAAACTGTTTTTT,TRBV24-1,few,TRBD1,TRBJ1-4
CASRDRQSSPLHF,TGTGCCAGCAGAGACAGACAGTCTTCACCCCTCCACTTT,TRBV2,.,.,TRBJ1-6
CASSRTGIGTEAFF,TGTGCCAGTAGTCGGACAGGGATTGGCACTGAAGCTTTCTTT,TRBV19,.,TRBD1,TRBJ1-1
CASSPLRTSGRVNTGELFF,TGTGCCAGCTCACCCCTTCGGACTAGCGGGAGGGTGAACACCGGGGAGCTGTTTTTT,TRBV18,.,TRBD2,TRBJ2-2
CATRQGSYNEQFF,TGTGCCACCCGACAGGGCTCCTACAATGAGCAGTTCTTC,TRBV19,once,TRBD1,TRBJ2-1
CSGDLDTEQFF,TGCAGCGGGGACTTAGACACTGAGCAGTTCTTC,TRBV29-1,.,.,TRBJ2-1
CASSVSTNRAWDTEAFF,TGTGCCAGCAGCGTTTCTACCAACAGGGCGTGGGACACTGAAGCTTTCTTT,TRBV9,.,.,TRBJ1-1
CASSLDRANTEAFF,TGCGCCAGCAGTCTTGACAGGGCGAACACTGAAGCTTTCTTT,TRBV5-1,.,TRBD1,TRBJ1-1
CSVDTGQRSSTLWLRF,TGCAGCGTTGATACGGGACAGCGGAGTTCAACGCTATGGCTACGTTTC,TRBV29-1,.,TRBD1,TRBJ1-2
CAWSGRDNYGYTF,TGTGCCTGGAGTGGACGGGATAACTATGGCTACACCTTC,TRBV30,.,.,TRBJ1-2
CASSRVSGNSPLHF,TGTGCCAGCAGCCGAGTTTCGGGGAATTCACCCCTCCACTTT,TRBV7-9,.,.,TRBJ1-6
CAWSHRLDTEAFF,TGTGCCTGGAGTCACAGGCTTGACACTGAAGCTTTCTTT,TRBV30,.,.,TRBJ1-1
CASSRRGQGNSRRGYTF,TGTGCCAGCAGTCGTAGAGGACAGGGAAATTCCCGCCGGGGCTACACCTTC,TRBV5-6,.,TRBD1,TRBJ1-2
CASSLEGGGSYEQYF,TGTGCCAGCAGCTTAGAGGGCGGGGGGTCCTACGAGCAGTACTTC,TRBV7-2,.,TRBD2,TRBJ2-7
CASSQEQTWETGGYEKLFF,TGTGCCAGCAGCCAAGAGCAAACTTGGGAGACAGGGGGGTATGAAAAACTGTTTTTT,TRBV4-2,.,TRBD1,TRBJ1-4
CASSYDRESYGYTF,TGTGCCAGCAGTTACGACAGGGAGAGCTATGGCTACACCTTC,TRBV6-5,.,TRBD1,TRBJ1-2
CATSDPGLGDEKLFF,TGTGCCACCAGTGATCCTGGACTTGGGGATGAAAAACTGTTTTTT,TRBV24-1,.,.,TRBJ1-4